Sequencing of this T cell receptor (beta chain) was carried out in a study of T cell responses to AZD1222 COVID-19 vaccine. The CDR3 totals 15 residues. Germline-derived CDR1 and CDR2 are MNHEY and SVGEGT. V gave up 4 bases and J gave up 2 bases; unmatched junction bases: 4. Second-dose intervals near 4 or 12 weeks were combined. The data were produced by immunoSEQ multiplex PCR, yet TCRdb's version contains in-frame clones alone and is incomplete. Among roughly 120,000 clones listed, approximately 90% were seen once. In its sample, this clone ranks as medium-sized. V gene TRBV6-2 or TRBV6-3 combines with J gene TRBJ2-3; 9 bases match TRBD1. The source of this sequence is an adult who received the AZD1222 COVID-19 vaccine. The sequencing used peripheral blood, collected 28 days after the second AZD1222 dose. The CDR3 DNA reads as TGTGCCAGCAGTTCCGGGACAGGGCACACAGATACGCAGTATTTT. Its protein is CASSSGTGHTDTQYF.